This T cell receptor (beta chain) was found in a study of blood T cell repertoires in COVID-19. Study summary: Samples representing acute and convalescent COVID-19 were sourced from the United States, Italy and Spain. The cDNA or gDNA used as material had been derived from T cells, B-cell-depleted T cells, or PBMCs.

Donors were grouped by their self-reported clinical history. There are a few counts of this clone. The CDR3 runs 20 residues. In the original workflow: Estimation of nucleated cell counts was performed using reference gene primer amplification. Measured with immunoSEQ multiplex PCR; TCRdb has only the in-frame clones, and not every one. That table gives V, J and clone size, and the DNA gave D and trimming. The sample includes fewer than 500,000 clones, roughly 90% of them seen just once. The chain carries TRBV21-1 and TRBJ2-7; TRBD1 reflects the table's D call only, with no check against the DNA. TRBV21-1 is a recognized pseudogene. This TCR came from a woman aged 25 to 45 with acute COVID-19. The specimen was PBMCs or T cells enriched from blood (not recorded which). As DNA, the CDR3 is TGTGCCAGCAGCAGTGACAGGGGGCGACACATTCACTGTCACTCCTACGAGCAGTACTTC. Amino acid sequence: CASSSDRGRHIHCHSYEQYF.